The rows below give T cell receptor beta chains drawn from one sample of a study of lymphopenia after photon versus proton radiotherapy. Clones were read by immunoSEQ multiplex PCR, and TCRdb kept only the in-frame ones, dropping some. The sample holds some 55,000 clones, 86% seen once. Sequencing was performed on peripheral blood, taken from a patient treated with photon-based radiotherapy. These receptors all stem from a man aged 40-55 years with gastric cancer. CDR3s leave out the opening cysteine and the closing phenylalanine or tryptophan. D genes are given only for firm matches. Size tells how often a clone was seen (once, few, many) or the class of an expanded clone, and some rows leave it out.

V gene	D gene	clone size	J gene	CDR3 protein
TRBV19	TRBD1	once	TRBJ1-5	ASTVGQGYSQPQH
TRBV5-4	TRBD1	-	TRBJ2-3	ASSPGTGGPTPQY
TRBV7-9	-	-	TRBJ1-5	ASSGEVGLGVSVNQPQH
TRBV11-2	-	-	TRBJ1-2	ASSPAGGRRYT
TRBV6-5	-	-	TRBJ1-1	ASRRPSSGNTEAF
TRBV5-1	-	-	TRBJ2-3	ASSLRGTATDTQY
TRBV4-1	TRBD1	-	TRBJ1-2	ASSQTTGMSYGYT
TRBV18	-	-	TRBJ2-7	ASSREVEQY
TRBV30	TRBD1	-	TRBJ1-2	AWRRPVQGANNYGYT
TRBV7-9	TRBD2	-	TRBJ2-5	ASSPGLAARGETQY
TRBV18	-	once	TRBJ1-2	ASSPLDGGSLDYGYT
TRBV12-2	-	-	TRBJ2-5	ASRLCWLAGQETQY
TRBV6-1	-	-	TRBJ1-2	ASSEASRNPNYGYT
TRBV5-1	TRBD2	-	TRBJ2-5	ASSLPRLAEGETQY
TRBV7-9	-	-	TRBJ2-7	ASSLMGDKGYEQY
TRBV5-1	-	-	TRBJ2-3	ASSLRASSGPDTQY
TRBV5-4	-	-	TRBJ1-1	ASSLGGSFMNTEAF
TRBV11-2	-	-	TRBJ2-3	ASSLDLDSSTDTQY
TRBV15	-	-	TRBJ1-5	ATSRDHSNQPQH
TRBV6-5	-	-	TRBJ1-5	ASSSGRVGGQPQH
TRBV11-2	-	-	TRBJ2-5	ASSLGGGGLVKTQY
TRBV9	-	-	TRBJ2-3	ASSVWGPGRGYTDTQY
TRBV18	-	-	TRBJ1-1	ASSPTGSLYTEAF
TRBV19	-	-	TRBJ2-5	ASSIVKPPGETQY
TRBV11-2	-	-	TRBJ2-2	ASLFGVPGELF
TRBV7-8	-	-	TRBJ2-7	ASSPWAGEQY
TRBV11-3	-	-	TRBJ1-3	ASSPSGNTIY
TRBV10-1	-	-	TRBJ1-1	ASSEIPTEAF
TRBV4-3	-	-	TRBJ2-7	ASSRDGQGEQY
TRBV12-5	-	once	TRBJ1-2	ASAKDNYGYT
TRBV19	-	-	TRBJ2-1	ASSTGTLDYNEQF
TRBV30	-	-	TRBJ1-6	AWSAPMVGRQSPLH
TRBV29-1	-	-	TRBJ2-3	SVGLNTQY
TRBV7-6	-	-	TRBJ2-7	ASSLVADEQY
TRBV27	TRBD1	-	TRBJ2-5	ASRKPGQGKETQY
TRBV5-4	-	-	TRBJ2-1	ASSPGGGFTLF
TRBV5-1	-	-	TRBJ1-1	ASSFRVNTEAF
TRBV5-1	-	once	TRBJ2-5	ASSLLDETQY
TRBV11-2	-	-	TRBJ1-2	ASSLDRGLRSYGYT
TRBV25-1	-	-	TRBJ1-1	ASSASIQSTEAF
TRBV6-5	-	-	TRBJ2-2	ASRASTGELF
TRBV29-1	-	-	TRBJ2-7	SVERQGRHEQY
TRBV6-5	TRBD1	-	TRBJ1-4	ASSRDRGNEKLF
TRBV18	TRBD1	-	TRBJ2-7	ASSPGTGDEQY
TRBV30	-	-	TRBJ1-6	AWSVTGNSAPLH